This TCR beta chain was retrieved from a study of T-cell reconstitution after alpha-beta-depleted transplantation in children. J gave up 4 bases and V 4 bases, and 6 bases lay outside the gene matches. CDR3 length equals 16 residues. Germline-derived CDR1 and CDR2 are SGHTA and FQGNSA. The sample holds many counts of this clonotype. During its preparation, the TCRbeta library received unique molecular identifiers. TCRdb independently ran MiXCR on the PCR reads; one entry per CDR3 protein. This table has approximately 250,000 distinct CDR3 sequences, 7.5% to 10% appearing once. The V gene is TRBV7-2, the J gene TRBJ1-3, with 11 bases aligning to TRBD1. The specimen comprised PBMCs from the stem cell graft donor, sampled from the stem cell graft. The source is a human donor who donated a stem cell graft to a child with SCID. Here the CDR3 reads CASSSQGQGGGNTIYF. For the CDR3, the DNA is TGTGCCAGCAGCTCGCAGGGACAGGGGGGCGGAAACACCATATATTTT.